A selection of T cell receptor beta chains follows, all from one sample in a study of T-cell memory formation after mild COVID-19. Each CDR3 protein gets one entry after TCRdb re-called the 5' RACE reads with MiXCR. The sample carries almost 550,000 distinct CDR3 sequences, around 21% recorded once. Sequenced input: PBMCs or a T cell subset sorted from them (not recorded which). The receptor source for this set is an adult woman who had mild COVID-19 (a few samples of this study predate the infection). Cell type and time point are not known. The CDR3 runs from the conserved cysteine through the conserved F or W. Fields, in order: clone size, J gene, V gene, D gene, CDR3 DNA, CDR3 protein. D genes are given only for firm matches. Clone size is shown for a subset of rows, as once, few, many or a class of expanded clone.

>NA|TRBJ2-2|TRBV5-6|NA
TGTGCCAGCAGCTTTGAAGGGGAGCTGTTTTTT
CASSFEGELFF
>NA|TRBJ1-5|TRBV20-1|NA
TGCAGTGCTAGAGATCCTAGCGGCGGGAGTTATAGCAATCAGCCCCAGCATTTT
CSARDPSGGSYSNQPQHF
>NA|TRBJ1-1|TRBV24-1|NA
TGTGCCACCGGGGACGGCGGGAACACTGAAGCTTTCTTT
CATGDGGNTEAFF
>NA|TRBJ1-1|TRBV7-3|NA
TGTGCCAGCAGCTTAAGAGAACTTGCACCGGTGAACACTGAAGCTTTCTTT
CASSLRELAPVNTEAFF
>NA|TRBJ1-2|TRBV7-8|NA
TGTGCCAGCAGCCAAGGGGCGGAGGGCTACACCTTC
CASSQGAEGYTF
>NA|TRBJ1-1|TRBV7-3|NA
TGTGCCAGCAGCCCCGATTGGACAATGAACACTGAAGCTTTCTTT
CASSPDWTMNTEAFF
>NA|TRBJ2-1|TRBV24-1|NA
TGTGCCACCAGTGCCGCCTCGGGGACCCTCTACAATGAGCAGTTCTTC
CATSAASGTLYNEQFF
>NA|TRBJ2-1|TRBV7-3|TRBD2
TGTGCCAGCAGCAGGACTAGCGGGAGCGGAAATGAGCAGTTCTTC
CASSRTSGSGNEQFF
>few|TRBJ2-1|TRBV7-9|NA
TGTGCCAGCAGCCGACCTCGAGTCGGTAGCTCCTACAATGAGCAGTTCTTC
CASSRPRVGSSYNEQFF
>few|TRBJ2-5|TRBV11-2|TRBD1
TGTGCCAGCAGCTTAGATCTTCGGACAGGGGGCAGTGAGACCCAGTACTTC
CASSLDLRTGGSETQYF
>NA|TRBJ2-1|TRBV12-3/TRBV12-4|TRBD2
TGTGCCAGCATTCGGACCGCGGGGGGGTACAATGAGCAGTTCTTC
CASIRTAGGYNEQFF
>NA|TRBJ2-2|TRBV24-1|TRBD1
TGTGCCACCAGTGAGTGGACAGGGGGGAGCGGGGAGCTGTTTTTT
CATSEWTGGSGELFF
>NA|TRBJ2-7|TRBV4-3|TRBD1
TGCGCCAGCAGCCAAGACAGGGGGAATTATGAGCAGTACTTC
CASSQDRGNYEQYF
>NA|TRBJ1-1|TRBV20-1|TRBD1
TGCAGTGCTAGAAAGGGGGCGGGGAAGAGCACTGAAGCTTTCTTT
CSARKGAGKSTEAFF
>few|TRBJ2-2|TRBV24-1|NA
TGTGCCATCTCTAGGGTCGCCGGGGAGCTGTTTTTT
CAISRVAGELFF
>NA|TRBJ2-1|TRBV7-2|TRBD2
TGTGCCAGCAGCTTTACTAGCGGCGAGTACAATGAGCAGTTCTTC
CASSFTSGEYNEQFF
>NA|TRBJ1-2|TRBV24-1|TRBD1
TGTGCCACCAGTGATCCGGGACAGGGTCATGGCTACACCTTC
CATSDPGQGHGYTF
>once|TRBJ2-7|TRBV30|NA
TGTTCCTGTCCCCCCGGGGGACACGAGCAGTACTTC
CSCPPGGHEQYF
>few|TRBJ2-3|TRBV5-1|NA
TGCGCCAGCAGCACCGAATGGGCTCTAGGTACAGATACGCAGTATTTT
CASSTEWALGTDTQYF
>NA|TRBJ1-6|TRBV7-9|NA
TGTGCCAGCAGCCCGGGCATGGCACCCCTCCACTTT
CASSPGMAPLHF
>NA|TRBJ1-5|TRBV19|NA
TGTGCCAGTACGAACAGGGACCCCCAGCCCCAGCATTTT
CASTNRDPQPQHF
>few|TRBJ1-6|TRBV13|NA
TGTGCCAGCAGCACAACCGGGAATAATTCACCCCTCCACTTT
CASSTTGNNSPLHF
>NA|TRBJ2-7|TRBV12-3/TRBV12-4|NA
TGTGCCAGCAGTTTAGAGGGGTCAGCTCCCTACGAGCAGTACTTC
CASSLEGSAPYEQYF
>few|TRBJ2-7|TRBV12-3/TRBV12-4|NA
TGTGCCAGCAGTTTATCGGGGGGCGGCGAGCAGTACTTC
CASSLSGGGEQYF
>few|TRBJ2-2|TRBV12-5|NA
TGTGCTAGTGCCCTTGTGGGTAAGGACGGGGAGCTGTTTTTT
CASALVGKDGELFF
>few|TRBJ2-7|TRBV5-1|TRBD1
TGCGCCAGCAGCTTGGGCCACGGGACAGGGGGCTTTATCTCCTACGAGCAGTACTTC
CASSLGHGTGGFISYEQYF
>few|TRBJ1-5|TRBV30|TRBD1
TGTGCCTGGGATCCGGGACAGGGGGCGTATCAGCCCCAGCATTTT
CAWDPGQGAYQPQHF
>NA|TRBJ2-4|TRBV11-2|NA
TGTGCCAGCAGCTTAGTGGGTGGGCCTCCCAACATTCAGTACTTC
CASSLVGGPPNIQYF
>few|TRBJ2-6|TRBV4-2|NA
TGTGCCAGCAGCCAAGCCAACGTCCTGACTTTC
CASSQANVLTF
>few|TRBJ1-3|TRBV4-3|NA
TGCGCCAGCAGCCAAGTGCTCGGGGGCTCTGGAAACACCATATATTTT
CASSQVLGGSGNTIYF
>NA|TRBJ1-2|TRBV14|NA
TGTGCCAGCAGTCATCCCGTTGACTATGGCTACACCTTC
CASSHPVDYGYTF
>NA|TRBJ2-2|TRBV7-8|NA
TGTGCCAGCAGCTTAGTTGGACACCCGAACACCGGGGAGCTGTTTTTT
CASSLVGHPNTGELFF
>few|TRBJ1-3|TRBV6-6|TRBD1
TGTGCCAGCAGCCAACAGGGGAGAGCTGGAAACACCATATATTTT
CASSQQGRAGNTIYF
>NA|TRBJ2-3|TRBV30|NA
TGTGCCTGGAGCTCTGGGGGCTCAGATACGCAGTATTTT
CAWSSGGSDTQYF
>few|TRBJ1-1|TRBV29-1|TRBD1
TGCAGCGCTAGGACAGGGACCTTGTGGACTGAAGCTTTCTTT
CSARTGTLWTEAFF
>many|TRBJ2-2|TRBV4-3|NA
TGCGCCAGCAGCCCCGATGAGGGGCGTACCGGGGAGCTGTTTTTT
CASSPDEGRTGELFF
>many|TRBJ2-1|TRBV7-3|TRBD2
TGTGCCAGCAGCTTAAGCCCGACTAGCGGGGGTAACAATGAGCAGTTCTTC
CASSLSPTSGGNNEQFF
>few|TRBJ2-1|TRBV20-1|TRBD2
TGCAGGAATAGTCCCCTCGGGGCTAGCGGTAATGAGCAGTTCTTC
CRNSPLGASGNEQFF
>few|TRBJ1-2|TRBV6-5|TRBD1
TGTGCCAGCAGTTACTCGGGACAGGTTGGCTATGGCTACACCTTC
CASSYSGQVGYGYTF
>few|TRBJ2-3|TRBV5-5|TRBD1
TGTGCCAGCAGCTTGGGACAGGGGCTATCCCGCACAGATACGCAGTATTTT
CASSLGQGLSRTDTQYF
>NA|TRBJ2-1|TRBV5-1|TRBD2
TGCGCCAGCAGCCGGGGACAGGGGGCCTTGACTAGCGGGGGGGCCCATGAGCAGTTCTTC
CASSRGQGALTSGGAHEQFF
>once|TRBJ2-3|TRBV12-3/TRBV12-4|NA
TGTGCCAGCAGTTTAGTAATCCCCACCCCCACAGATACGCAGTATTTT
CASSLVIPTPTDTQYF
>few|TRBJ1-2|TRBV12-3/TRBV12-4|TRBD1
TGTGCCAGCAGCCGGGGACAGGCTAACTATGGCTACACCTTC
CASSRGQANYGYTF
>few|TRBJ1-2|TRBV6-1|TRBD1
TGTGCCAGCAGTGAATGGGGGACAGCCGCCGCACACTATGGCTACACCTTC
CASSEWGTAAAHYGYTF
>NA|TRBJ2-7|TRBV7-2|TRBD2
TGTGCCAGCAGCTCTTGGACTAGCCCCGAGCAGTACTTC
CASSSWTSPEQYF
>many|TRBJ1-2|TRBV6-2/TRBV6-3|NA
TGTGCCAGCAGTCCACGAAGGACCTTTGAAATCTATGGCTACACCTTC
CASSPRRTFEIYGYTF
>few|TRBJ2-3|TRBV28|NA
TGTGCCACCCAGTTCGGGGCGCAGTATTTT
CATQFGAQYF
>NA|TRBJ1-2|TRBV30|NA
TGTGCCTGGAGTGTACTCTACACCTCGGATAACTATGGCTACACCTTC
CAWSVLYTSDNYGYTF
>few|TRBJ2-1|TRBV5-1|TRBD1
TGCGCCAGCAAAACAGGGGTAGCACCCAATGAGCAGTTCTTC
CASKTGVAPNEQFF
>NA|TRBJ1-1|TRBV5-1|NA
TGCGCCAGCAGCTTGGAGGGGGTTACTGAAGCTTTCTTT
CASSLEGVTEAFF
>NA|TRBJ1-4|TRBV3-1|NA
TGTGCCAGCAGCCAACTTCGGGAAAAACTGTTTTTT
CASSQLREKLFF
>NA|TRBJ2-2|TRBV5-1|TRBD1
TGCGCCAGCAGCCAGAGACAGGGGGCAGTCACCGGGGAGCTGTTTTTT
CASSQRQGAVTGELFF
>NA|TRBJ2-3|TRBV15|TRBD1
TGTGCCACCAGCAGACCCCCCGGGACAGGCATGGATACGCAGTATTTT
CATSRPPGTGMDTQYF